The present TCR beta chain was sequenced within a study of shared clonotypes between healthy human individuals. Study findings and constraints: For naive CD4 cells, roughly 5% of clonotypes were shared across a few donors.

Looked up from germline, CDR1 is SGHRS and CDR2 is YFSETQ. Deletions cut 0 bases from V and 6 bases from J, with 12 bases between. The length of the CDR3 is 14 residues. As for this clone: The antigen is undetermined.

Method: immunoSEQ multiplex PCR; TCRdb's copy keeps in-frame clones and lacks some. This sample yields hundreds of thousands of clones, of which 97% are seen a single time; around 0.06% belongs to the top ten. This chain uses TRBV5-1 with TRBJ1-2; D unresolved. The receptor was derived from a woman aged 25 to 39 in good health. Sequenced material: naive CD4+ T cells sorted from blood. Noted subset: CD45RA+ positively selected. CDR3 region: CASSLVGKSDGYTF. The CDR3 DNA follows: TGCGCCAGCAGCTTGGTAGGGAAATCAGATGGCTACACCTTC.